The TCR beta chain under discussion was sequenced for a study of shared clonotypes between healthy human individuals. Whole-study findings and limits: Non-shared clonotypes had lower generation probabilities than those shared by all four donors.

Note on this clone: The antigen is unknown. The same CDR3 also results from other DNA sequences found in this sample.

An assay was performed, and its level was deep. Sequencing used immunoSEQ multiplex PCR; TCRdb keeps in-frame clones, though not all of them. The sample records approximately 2.4 million clones, approximately 96% being singletons. V lost 5 bases to trimming and J lost 1 base; unmatched junction nucleotides: 3. The CDR3 has 13 residues. Germline CDR1 SGHRS, CDR2 YFSETQ. This chain links TRBV5-1 with TRBJ2-7, with 7 bases that match TRBD1. The sequence was obtained from a young man in good health. The sample consisted of naive CD4+ T cells sorted from blood. As for subset: CD45RA+ positively selected. In DNA form, the CDR3 reads TGCGCCAGCAGTTGGACAGGTTCCTACGAGCAGTACTTC. It yields the protein CASSWTGSYEQYF.